Following are 27 T cell receptor beta chains from one sample sequenced in a study of persistence of HIV-infected CD4 T cells. Overlapping HIV-1 Gag 15-mer peptides at 0.95 to 1 ug per peptide per mL were used. Sorted nonresponding memory CD4+ T cells were CD40L-negative, CD69-negative, CD45RO-high. The immunoSEQ assay was version 4, run in survey mode. Sequencing was performed with immunoSEQ multiplex PCR; in TCRdb, only in-frame clones are kept and a portion is missing. Found here are tens of thousands of clones, about 84% of them singletons; the top ten hold 14%. Their target antigens are unknown. The source was CD4+ T cells sorted from PBMCs after approximately 18-hour stimulation, collected from a patient who received antiretroviral therapy. The receptor set was obtained from an adult man with HIV who was CMV-seropositive.

This clone was observed a few times. The rearrangement joins TRBV7-3 to TRBJ2-1, with 7 positions matching TRBD1. Germline CDR1 reads SGHTA; CDR2 reads FQGTGA. CDR3 length equals 15 residues. J gave up 2 bases and V 5 bases, and 6 bases lay outside the gene matches. DNA for the CDR3: TGTGCCAGCAGCCCAGGGGGTAGAGCCTACAATGAGCAGTTCTTC. This gives the protein CASSPGGRAYNEQFF.

This chain connects TRBV2 to TRBJ1-2, with D unclear. Trimming took off 4 bases at V and 8 bases at J, with 11 bases between the two ends. The length of the CDR3 is 12 residues. Germline loops: CDR1 SNHLY, CDR2 FYNNEI. CDR3 in amino acids: CASSGSTSGYTF. In DNA, the CDR3 is TGTGCCAGCAGTGGCAGTACCTCCGGCTACACCTTC.

This sequence joins TRBV7-9 and TRBJ1-1, with 8 nucleotides matching TRBD1. Per germline, CDR1 SEHNR and CDR2 FQNEAQ (reference sequence). V gave up 7 bases and J gave up 0 bases; unmatched junction bases: 4. This CDR3 region has 14 residues. CDR3 in amino acids: CASNPDRVNTEAFF. The CDR3 nucleotides are TGTGCCAGCAACCCGGACAGGGTGAACACTGAAGCTTTCTTT.

The chain has TRBV2 and TRBJ1-1; D not resolved. V lost 1 base, J lost 4 bases, and 10 bases lay in between. The CDR3 spans 14 residues. Looked up from germline, CDR1 is SNHLY and CDR2 is FYNNEI. In nucleotides, the CDR3 is TGTGCCAGCAGTGAAGAGAGGGTCGGCACTGAAGCTTTCTTT. It is translated as CASSEERVGTEAFF. Based on the CDR3 plus reference TRBV2 and TRBJ1-1, the full variable domain is EPEVTQTPSHQVTQMGQEVILRCVPISNHLYFYWYRQILGQKVEFLVSFYNNEISEKSEIFDDQFSVERPDGSNFTLKIRSTKLEDSAMYFCASSEERVGTEAFFGQGTRLTVV.

The rearrangement links TRBV30 to TRBJ2-7, with D unresolved. This CDR3 contains 14 residues. Germline CDR1 and CDR2: GTSNPN and SVGIG (reference sequence). V was shortened by 0 bases and J by 7 bases, with 16 bases between the two germline ends. CDR3 amino acids: CAWSVWHSMPEQYF. CDR3 nucleotide sequence: TGTGCCTGGAGTGTGTGGCACAGTATGCCTGAGCAGTACTTC.

The chain combines TRBV5-6 with TRBJ2-2; no reliable D call. Deletions cut 4 bases from V and 7 bases from J, with 11 bases between. CDR3 length: 13 residues. CDR1 and CDR2 (germline): SGHDT, YYEEEE. CDR3 coding DNA: TGTGCCAGCAGCCCGAATACAGACGGGGAGCTGTTTTTT. Translating it yields CASSPNTDGELFF.

This clone was detected once. The chain uses TRBV5-5 and TRBJ1-2; D possibly corresponds to TRBD1 (5 bases). Trimming removed 0 bases at V and 6 bases at J, with 12 bases between. This CDR3 contains 14 residues. The germline V gene has CDR1 SGHKS and CDR2 YYEKEE (reference sequence). Written as DNA, the CDR3 is TGTGCCAGCAGCTTGGAATTGGGGGTCCATGGCTACACCTTC. Translating gives CASSLELGVHGYTF.

The chain uses TRBV4-1 and TRBJ2-7; 11 nucleotides align to TRBD2. The ends lost 5 bases at V and 4 bases at J; junction bases unmatched: 4. This CDR3 is built from 14 residues. Germline V lookup: CDR1 MGHRA, CDR2 YSYEKL. The CDR3 DNA sequence: TGCGCCAGCAGCGCCGGACTAGCGGGTTACGAGCAGTACTTC. Translated, it gives CASSAGLAGYEQYF.

The chain has TRBV7-2 and TRBJ2-2; 16 nucleotides agree with TRBD2. Trimming at V came to 6 bases and at J to 4 bases, leaving 8 bases not matched to a gene. The CDR3 spans 18 residues. Germline lookup yields CDR1 SGHTA and CDR2 FQGNSA. CDR3 protein: CASSLPGLAGGLTGELFF. The CDR3 nucleotides read TGTGCCAGCAGTCTACCGGGACTAGCGGGGGGGCTCACCGGGGAGCTGTTTTTT.

J is TRBJ2-5 and V is TRBV7-3, with 8 bases aligning to TRBD2. The V segment lost 5 bases and the J segment 1 base; nucleotides outside the gene matches: 6. Per the germline V gene, CDR1 is SGHTA and CDR2 is FQGTGA. CDR3 length: 15 amino acids. The DNA of the CDR3 is TGTGCCAGCAGCGTCTACAGCGGGAGCCAAGAGACCCAGTACTTC. Its translation is CASSVYSGSQETQYF.

The chain recombines TRBV27 with TRBJ1-2; D is possibly TRBD1 (6 bases). Germline lookup yields CDR1 MNHEY and CDR2 SMNVEV (reference sequence). The CDR3 length is 15 residues. V lost 1 base and J 1 base, leaving 10 bases between the germline ends. CDR3 amino acids: CASSLWGALNYGYTF. CDR3 nucleotides: TGTGCCAGCAGTTTATGGGGGGCGCTTAACTATGGCTACACCTTC.

The CDR3 is CASSQDWASGLGDTQYF. Here the CDR3 DNA reads TGTGCCAGCAGCCAAGATTGGGCTAGCGGGTTAGGAGATACGCAGTATTTT. This chain joins TRBV4-2 and TRBJ2-3; TRBD2 matches 8 bases. V was clipped by 0 bases and J by 5 bases; unmatched bases: 10. This CDR3 is 17 amino acids long. CDR1 is LGHNA and CDR2 is YNFKEQ in the germline V gene.

The gene calls are TRBV9 and TRBJ2-5; D may be TRBD1 (7 bases). The germline CDR1 and CDR2 sequences are SGDLS and YYNGEE. There are 15 residues in the CDR3. The V end lost 5 bases, the J end lost 6 bases, and 20 bases lay between the germline ends. CDR3 amino acids: CASSTLGAGGQTQYF. The CDR3 DNA is TGTGCCAGCAGTACCCTCGGAGCAGGGGGGCAGACCCAGTACTTC.

The V gene is TRBV7-2, the J gene TRBJ2-2, with TRBD1 identical over 7 bases. There are 14 residues in the CDR3. Trimming took 5 bases from V and 3 from J; bases not matched to a gene: 3. The germline V gene has CDR1 SGHTA and CDR2 FQGNSA. The CDR3 DNA sequence: TGTGCCAGCAGCCTGGGACAGCACACCGGGGAGCTGTTTTTT. It is translated as CASSLGQHTGELFF.

The V and J genes are TRBV5-5 and TRBJ2-7; 7 positions match TRBD2. Germline CDR1 reads SGHKS; CDR2 reads YYEKEE (reference sequence). The CDR3 is made up of 14 amino acids. V lost 7 bases to trimming and J lost 3 bases; unmatched junction nucleotides: 10. In DNA, the CDR3 is TGTGCCAGCTCCTTTGGGGGGGTGTTCTACGAGCAGTACTTC. Its translation: CASSFGGVFYEQYF.

The rearrangement links TRBV5-4 to TRBJ2-2, with 12 nucleotides matching TRBD2. V lost 5 bases and J lost 2; bases outside the gene matches: 7. The CDR3 totals 17 residues. CDR1 SGHNT and CDR2 YYREEE come from the germline V gene (reference sequence). The CDR3 nucleotides are TGTGCCAGCAGTTCCACGACTAGCGGGAGAAACACCGGGGAGCTGTTTTTT. Amino acid sequence: CASSSTTSGRNTGELFF.

The CDR3 here is CASSTDGSNQPQHF. CDR3 DNA: TGTGCCAGCAGTACGGACGGTAGCAATCAGCCCCAGCATTTT. The chain uses TRBV6-5 and TRBJ1-5; D gene ambiguous. Germline V gene lookup returns CDR1 MNHEY and CDR2 SVGAGI. The CDR3 is 14 amino acids. V shed 5 bases and J shed 0 bases, with 8 bases lying between them.

This clone showed up just a few times. The chain carries TRBV6-2 or TRBV6-3 and TRBJ1-1, with unresolved D. Between the trimmed V and J ends, which lost 4 bases and 1 base, there was a span of 10 bases. The CDR3 spans 14 residues. CDR1 and CDR2 from the germline V gene are MNHEY and SVGEGT. The CDR3 reads CASSLFGGNTEAFF. DNA of the CDR3: TGTGCCAGCAGTTTATTCGGCGGGAACACTGAAGCTTTCTTT.

This clone was detected a few times. The chain uses TRBV30 and TRBJ1-1; TRBD1 matches 9 bases. The junction had 11 bases not matched to a gene; V was cut back by 4 bases and J by 11 bases. Germline CDR1 GTSNPN, CDR2 SVGIG (reference sequence). The CDR3 extends over 13 amino acids. The CDR3 protein is CAWTLRDRDGAFF. DNA of the CDR3: TGTGCCTGGACACTGCGGGACAGGGACGGTGCTTTCTTT.

The chain joins TRBV20-1 to TRBJ1-4; D may be TRBD1 (6 bases). Germline V CDR1 and CDR2: DFQATT, SNEGSKA (reference sequence). V gave up 3 bases and J gave up 3 bases, with 20 bases separating them. CDR3 length: 17 residues. CDR3 nucleotides: TGCAGTGCTAGTGGAGGAACAGGGCCGGCACCTAATGAAAAACTGTTTTTT. Encoded protein: CSASGGTGPAPNEKLFF.

The V call is TRBV3-1 (or the pseudogene TRBV3-2), the J call TRBJ1-2; D remains ambiguous. Germline lookup yields CDR1 LGHDT and CDR2 YNNKEL (reference sequence). Between the trimmed V and J ends, which lost 3 bases and 0 bases, there was a span of 5 bases. The CDR3 is made up of 13 amino acids. CDR3 in DNA: TGTGCCAGCAGCCAGGCAGCTAACTATGGCTACACCTTC. Its translation is CASSQAANYGYTF.

This chain uses TRBV4-2 with TRBJ2-5; either TRBD1 or TRBD2 may supply D (5 bases each). The V end lost 1 base, the J end lost 7 bases, and 19 bases lay between the germline ends. Per germline, CDR1 LGHNA and CDR2 YNFKEQ. The CDR3 loop spans 16 amino acids. The CDR3 sequence: CASSQGGGEGLGTQYF. The DNA for the CDR3 is TGTGCCAGCAGCCAAGGTGGGGGAGAGGGTTTGGGGACCCAGTACTTC.

The chain employs TRBV5-6 and TRBJ1-1; D is ambiguous. Trimming stripped 1 base from V and 5 bases from J, with 15 bases between. From germline, CDR1 is SGHDT and CDR2 YYEEEE. This CDR3 has 15 amino acids. CDR3 nucleotide sequence: TGTGCCAGCAGCTTGAGGCAGGTGGCGAGGACTGAAGCTTTCTTT. The encoded protein is CASSLRQVARTEAFF.

The J gene is TRBJ1-2, the V gene TRBV19; TRBD1 is a possible D gene (5 bases). V lost 7 bases and J lost 2, with 14 bases in between. The CDR3 covers 14 residues. Germline CDR1 LNHDA, CDR2 SQIVND (reference sequence). DNA of the CDR3: TGTGCCAGTATTCTAGGAGGGGCGAACTATGGCTACACCTTC. Protein: CASILGGANYGYTF.

V gene TRBV4-2 combines with J gene TRBJ1-2; perhaps TRBD1 as D (5 bases). The V gene lost 5 bases and the J gene lost 4 bases, with 23 bases spanning the gap. This CDR3 has 17 residues. CDR1 and CDR2 (germline): LGHNA, YNFKEQ. This CDR3 is CASSNRSGGTPIYGYTF. The DNA for the CDR3 is TGTGCCAGCAGCAACCGATCCGGGGGGACGCCGATCTATGGCTACACCTTC.

This clone came up a few times. J is TRBJ1-3 and V is TRBV18; D remains ambiguous. Trimming pared 0 bases from V and 8 bases from J, leaving 11 bases between. The CDR3 contains 14 residues. CDR1 KGHSH and CDR2 LQKENI come from the germline V gene. The CDR3 loop is CASSPPTFGHTIYF. The CDR3 DNA reads TGTGCCAGCTCACCACCGACGTTCGGGCACACCATATATTTT.

The V call is TRBV11-1, the J call TRBJ1-1, with D tentatively TRBD1 (5 bases). This CDR3 contains 14 residues. Germline V gene data show CDR1 as SGHAT and CDR2 as FQDESV (reference sequence). Trimming pared 1 base from V and 4 bases from J, leaving 10 bases between. As DNA, the CDR3 is TGTGCCAGCAGCTTAGGGGGGAGAAGCACTGAAGCTTTCTTT. It yields the protein CASSLGGRSTEAFF.